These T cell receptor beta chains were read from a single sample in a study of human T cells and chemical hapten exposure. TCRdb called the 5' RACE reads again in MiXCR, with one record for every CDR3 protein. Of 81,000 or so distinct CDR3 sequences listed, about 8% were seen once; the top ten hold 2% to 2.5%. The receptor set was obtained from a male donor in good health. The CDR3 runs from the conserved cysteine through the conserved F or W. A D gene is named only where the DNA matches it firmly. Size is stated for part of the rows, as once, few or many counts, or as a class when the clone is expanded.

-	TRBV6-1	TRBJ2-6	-	CASSGEIAGANVLTF	TGTGCCAGCAGTGGGGAGATTGCTGGGGCCAACGTCCTGACTTTC
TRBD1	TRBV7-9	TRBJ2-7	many	CASSSRQGALYEQYF	TGTGCCAGCAGCTCCCGACAGGGGGCCCTGTACGAGCAGTACTTC
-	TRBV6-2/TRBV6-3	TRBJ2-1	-	CASRAVIGEIEQFF	TGTGCCAGCAGGGCAGTCATCGGGGAGATTGAGCAGTTCTTC
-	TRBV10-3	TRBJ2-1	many	CAISWGDNEQFF	TGTGCCATCAGTTGGGGGGACAATGAGCAGTTCTTC
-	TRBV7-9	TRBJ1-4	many	CASSLADREKLFF	TGTGCCAGCAGCTTAGCGGACCGCGAAAAACTGTTTTTT
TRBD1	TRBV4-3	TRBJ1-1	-	CASSQVSGTAVAFF	TGCGCCAGCAGCCAGGTCTCCGGGACAGCAGTAGCTTTCTTT
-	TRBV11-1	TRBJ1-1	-	CASSPIGSWEAFF	TGTGCCAGCAGCCCTATCGGAAGCTGGGAAGCTTTCTTT
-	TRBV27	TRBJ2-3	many	CASSLLTGWGSTDTQYF	TGTGCCAGCAGTTTATTGACAGGCTGGGGTAGCACAGATACGCAGTATTTT
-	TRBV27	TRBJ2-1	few	CASSPAGRLQSSYNEQFF	TGTGCCAGCAGTCCCGCCGGCCGGTTACAGAGCTCCTACAATGAGCAGTTCTTC
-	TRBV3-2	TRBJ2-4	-	CASSQESDPRAKNIQYF	TGTGCCAGCAGCCAAGAGTCGGACCCGAGAGCCAAAAACATTCAGTACTTC
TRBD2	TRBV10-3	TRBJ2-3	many	CAITPGTSGALTDTQYF	TGTGCCATAACTCCCGGGACTAGCGGGGCCCTCACAGATACGCAGTATTTT
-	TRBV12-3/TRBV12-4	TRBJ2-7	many	CASSTDGFYEQYF	TGTGCCAGCAGTACCGACGGCTTCTACGAGCAGTACTTC
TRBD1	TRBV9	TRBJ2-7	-	CASSQGQGTYEQYF	TGTGCCAGCAGCCAGGGACAGGGGACCTACGAGCAGTACTTC
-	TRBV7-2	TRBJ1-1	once	CASSLPQLNTEAFF	TGTGCCAGCAGCTTACCGCAGTTAAACACTGAAGCTTTCTTT
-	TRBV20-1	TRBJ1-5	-	CSARQMYSNQPQHF	TGCAGTGCTAGACAGATGTATAGCAATCAGCCCCAGCATTTT
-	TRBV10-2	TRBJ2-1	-	CASRDRGFEQFF	TGCGCCAGCAGAGATAGGGGGTTTGAGCAGTTCTTC
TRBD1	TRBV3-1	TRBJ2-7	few	CASSQGRDSYYEQYF	TGTGCCAGCAGCCAAGGTCGGGACAGCTACTACGAGCAGTACTTC
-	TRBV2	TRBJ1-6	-	CASREDGQIKNSPLHF	TGTGCCAGCAGGGAGGATGGACAGATCAAGAATTCACCCCTCCACTTT
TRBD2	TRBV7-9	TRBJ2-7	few	CASSSLQTSGRRNEQYF	TGTGCCAGCAGCTCCCTACAGACTAGCGGGAGAAGAAACGAGCAGTACTTC
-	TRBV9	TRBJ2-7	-	CASSFRTSSYEQYF	TGTGCCAGCAGCTTCCGGACCAGCTCCTACGAGCAGTACTTC
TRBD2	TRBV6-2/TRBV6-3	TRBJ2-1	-	CASSPRLAGGPEQFF	TGTGCCAGCAGTCCTCGACTAGCGGGAGGGCCTGAGCAGTTCTTC
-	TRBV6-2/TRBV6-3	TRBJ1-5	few	CASSYSGYSNQPQHF	TGTGCCAGCAGTTACTCAGGTTATAGCAATCAGCCCCAGCATTTT
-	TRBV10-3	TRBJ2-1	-	CAISESAGSSYNEQFF	TGTGCCATCAGTGAGTCGGCAGGGAGCTCCTACAATGAGCAGTTCTTC
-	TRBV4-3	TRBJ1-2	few	CASSQDRREAYGYTF	TGCGCCAGCAGCCAAGATAGGAGGGAGGCCTATGGCTACACCTTC
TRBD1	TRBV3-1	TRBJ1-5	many	CASSPTGDLTQPQHF	TGTGCCAGCAGTCCTACAGGGGACCTCACTCAGCCCCAGCATTTT
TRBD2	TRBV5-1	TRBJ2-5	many	CASTLNTAGVETQYF	TGCGCCAGCACCCTCAACACGGCGGGAGTGGAGACCCAGTACTTC
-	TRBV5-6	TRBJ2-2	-	CASGGRGNTGELFF	TGTGCCAGCGGGGGCAGGGGAAACACCGGGGAGCTGTTTTTT
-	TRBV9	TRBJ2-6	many	CASSVGEGQGANVLTF	TGTGCCAGCAGCGTAGGCGAGGGGCAAGGGGCCAACGTCCTGACTTTC
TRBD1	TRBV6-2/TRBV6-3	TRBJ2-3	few	CAYPPGQGADTQYF	TGTGCCTATCCACCGGGACAGGGCGCAGATACGCAGTATTTT
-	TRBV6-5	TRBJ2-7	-	CASSYGTGDYEQYF	TGTGCCAGCAGTTACGGAACTGGGGACTACGAGCAGTACTTC
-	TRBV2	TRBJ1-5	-	CASSEAHGSNQPQHF	TGTGCCAGCAGTGAAGCGCACGGAAGCAATCAGCCCCAGCATTTT
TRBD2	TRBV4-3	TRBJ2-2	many	CASSQGTSGNTGELFF	TGCGCCAGCAGCCAAGGGACTAGCGGTAACACCGGGGAGCTGTTTTTT
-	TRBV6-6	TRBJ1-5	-	CASSSWGRNQPQHF	TGTGCCAGCAGTTCTTGGGGGAGGAATCAGCCCCAGCATTTT
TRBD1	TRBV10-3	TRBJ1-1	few	CAISQQGLDTEAFF	TGTGCCATCAGCCAACAGGGGTTAGACACTGAAGCTTTCTTT
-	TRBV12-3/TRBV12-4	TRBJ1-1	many	CASSLIDRDTEAFF	TGTGCCAGCAGTTTAATCGATAGGGACACTGAAGCTTTCTTT
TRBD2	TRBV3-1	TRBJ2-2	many	CASSQASGGANTGELFF	TGTGCCAGCAGCCAAGCAAGCGGGGGGGCGAACACCGGGGAGCTGTTTTTT
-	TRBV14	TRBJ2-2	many	CASSQEFSQGWNTGELFF	TGTGCCAGCAGCCAAGAGTTCTCTCAGGGGTGGAACACCGGGGAGCTGTTTTTT
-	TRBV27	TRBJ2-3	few	CASSPTGGRTDTQYF	TGTGCCAGCAGTCCCACCGGCGGCCGCACAGATACGCAGTATTTT
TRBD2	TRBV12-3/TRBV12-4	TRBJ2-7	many	CASRRSGSYEQYF	TGTGCCAGCCGCCGTAGCGGGAGCTACGAGCAGTACTTC
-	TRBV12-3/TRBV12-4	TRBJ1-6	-	CASSFSSNYNSPLHF	TGTGCCAGCAGTTTTTCGAGCAACTATAATTCACCCCTCCACTTT
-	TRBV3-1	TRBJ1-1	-	CASLGSSNTEAFF	TGTGCCAGCCTGGGGTCGTCCAACACTGAAGCTTTCTTT
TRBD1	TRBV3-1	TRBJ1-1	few	CASSQPGTEFEAFF	TGTGCCAGCAGCCAACCCGGGACAGAGTTTGAAGCTTTCTTT
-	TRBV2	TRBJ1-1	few	CASSSLPGPGPEAFF	TGTGCCAGCAGTTCTCTTCCCGGTCCAGGGCCTGAAGCTTTCTTT
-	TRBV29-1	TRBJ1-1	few	CSVDRENTEAFF	TGCAGCGTTGACAGGGAGAACACTGAAGCTTTCTTT
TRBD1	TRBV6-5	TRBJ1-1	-	CASSYSRPGGTEAFF	TGTGCCAGCAGTTACTCGCGGCCAGGGGGCACTGAAGCTTTCTTT
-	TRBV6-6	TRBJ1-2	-	CASSSRQAGYTF	TGTGCCAGCAGTTCAAGACAGGCTGGCTACACCTTC
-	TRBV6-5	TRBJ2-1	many	CASRRGDRVLNEQFF	TGTGCCAGCAGGCGGGGGGACAGGGTTCTCAATGAGCAGTTCTTC
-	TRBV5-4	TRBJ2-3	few	CASSVVFTDTQYF	TGTGCCAGCAGCGTGGTCTTCACAGATACGCAGTATTTT
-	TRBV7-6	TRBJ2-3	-	CASSLRGLSTDTQYF	TGTGCCAGCAGCTTGCGGGGCCTTAGCACAGATACGCAGTATTTT
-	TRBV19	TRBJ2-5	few	CAWEERSQETQYF	TGTGCCTGGGAGGAGCGGAGTCAAGAGACCCAGTACTTC
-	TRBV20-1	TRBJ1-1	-	CSARSGGLNTEAFF	TGCAGTGCCCGATCCGGGGGCCTGAACACTGAAGCTTTCTTT
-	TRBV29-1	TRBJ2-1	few	CSVLTARQFF	TGCAGCGTTTTGACCGCAAGGCAGTTCTTC
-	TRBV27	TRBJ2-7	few	CASSAWDLGEQYF	TGTGCCAGCAGTGCATGGGACCTGGGGGAGCAGTACTTC
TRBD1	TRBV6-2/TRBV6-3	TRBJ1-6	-	CASSEDSLDRAWNPLHF	TGTGCCAGCAGTGAAGACTCATTAGACAGGGCCTGGAACCCCCTCCACTTT
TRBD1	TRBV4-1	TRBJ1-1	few	CASSQGTGPEAFF	TGCGCCAGCAGCCAGGGGACAGGGCCTGAAGCTTTCTTT
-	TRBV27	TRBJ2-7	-	CASSFKDGSYEQYF	TGTGCCAGCAGTTTTAAGGACGGTTCCTACGAGCAGTACTTC
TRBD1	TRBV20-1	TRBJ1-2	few	CSARSTQGAQGYTF	TGCAGTGCTAGGAGTACTCAGGGGGCGCAAGGCTACACCTTC
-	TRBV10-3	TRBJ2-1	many	CATGASSEQFF	TGTGCCACCGGGGCATCCAGTGAGCAGTTCTTC
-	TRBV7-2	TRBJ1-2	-	CASSLTRTRLGYGYTF	TGTGCCAGCAGCTTAACAAGGACAAGGCTAGGCTATGGCTACACCTTC
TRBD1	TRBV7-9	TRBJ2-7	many	CASSLAGDRGGDEQYF	TGTGCCAGCAGCTTAGCCGGGGACAGGGGCGGAGACGAGCAGTACTTC